This T cell receptor beta chain was captured in a study of control samples from healthy donors and cancer patients. This CDR3 contains 15 residues. Germline values: CDR1 KGHSH, CDR2 LQKENI. Germline trimming cut 2 bases from V and 7 bases from J; bases unmatched to any gene: 8. TCRdb's table, derived via immunoSEQ multiplex PCR, lists solely in-frame clones and lacks some. The top ten clones hold 9.5% to 13% of a sample with under 85,000 clones, 84% of them seen once. The TCR originated in a man aged 60 to 69 with head and neck cancer. This sequence joins TRBV18 and TRBJ2-1, with 7 bases aligning to TRBD1. Sequenced material: PBMCs. CDR3 coding DNA: TGTGCCAGCTCACCATTTAGGGGACAGTTTAATGAGCAGTTCTTC. Translated, it gives CASSPFRGQFNEQFF.